Listed here are 10 T cell receptor beta chains from one sample, sequenced in a study of T cell repertoires in cytomegalovirus infection. No antigens are known for them. TCRdb independently ran MiXCR on the reads; one entry per CDR3 protein. The sample yields about 770,000 distinct CDR3 sequences, 25% to 30% seen once. This material consisted of cultured CD8+ T cells from PBMCs, taken from culture after CMV antigen stimulation. These receptors were collected from a human donor in good health (CMV status not recorded). Some clones in this sample may be carry-over from other donors' samples.

The chain recombines TRBV12-5 with TRBJ2-1; the D is unclear. V was trimmed by 9 bases and J by 3 bases, leaving 21 bases between them. Germline CDR1 is LGHNT and CDR2 is FRNRAP. CDR3 length: 16 residues. CDR3 region: CASSPPGLGFYNEQFF. CDR3 sequence (DNA): TGTGCTAGCTCCCCCCCAGGTTTGGGGTTCTACAATGAGCAGTTCTTC.

This clonotype was seen many times. This chain uses TRBV6-1 with TRBJ2-4, with 7 bases matching TRBD1. Germline-derived CDR1 and CDR2 are MNHNS and SASEGT. V gave up 6 bases and J gave up 6 bases; unmatched junction bases: 5. The CDR3 is 13 residues long. The CDR3 loop is CASSRDRLNIQYF. CDR3 DNA: TGTGCCAGCAGCCGGGACAGACTAAACATTCAGTACTTC.

This clonotype was picked up one time. The J gene is TRBJ2-1, the V gene TRBV10-2, with no clear D. V was pared by 2 bases and J by 8 bases, with 7 bases between. This CDR3 region has 12 residues. Germline V gene data show CDR1 as WSHSY and CDR2 as SAAADI. CDR3 in DNA: TGCGCCAGCAGTGAGATGGGCGATGAGCAGTTCTTC. Protein product: CASSEMGDEQFF.

The sample holds a few counts of this clonotype. V gene TRBV4-3 combines with J gene TRBJ1-2, with a possible D match to TRBD1 (5 bases). Germline V gene lookup returns CDR1 LGHNA and CDR2 YSLEER. The CDR3 has 18 amino acids. V lost 0 bases and J lost 0, with 17 bases in between. The CDR3 loop is CASSQEISEGMTNYGYTF. The CDR3 bases are TGCGCCAGCAGCCAAGAAATATCGGAGGGGATGACTAACTATGGCTACACCTTC.

V gene TRBV4-1 combines with J gene TRBJ1-2, with 7 bases lining up with TRBD1. Germline lookup yields CDR1 MGHRA and CDR2 YSYEKL. The CDR3 is made up of 15 amino acids. With 4 bases clipped from V and 2 bases from J, the junction kept 7 bases outside the gene matches. In nucleotides, the CDR3 is TGCGCCAGCAGCCCAGGGGGACAGATAAACTATGGCTACACCTTC. Translated: CASSPGGQINYGYTF.

V and J are TRBV5-4 and TRBJ1-2; a possible D gene is TRBD1 (5 bases). Germline lookup yields CDR1 SGHNT and CDR2 YYREEE (reference sequence). This CDR3 contains 12 residues. Trimming took 4 bases from V and 8 from J, leaving 12 bases between them. Here the CDR3 DNA reads TGTGCCAGCAGCCCGGGACTGGGGGGCTACACCTTC. Amino acids: CASSPGLGGYTF.

This clonotype was picked up many times. The chain is built from TRBV6-5 and TRBJ1-3, with TRBD1 identical over 9 bases. This CDR3 is 16 amino acids long. V was pared by 0 bases and J by 4 bases, with 4 bases of the junction left unmatched. Per the germline V gene, CDR1 is MNHEY and CDR2 is SVGAGI. CDR3 nucleotides: TGTGCCAGCAGTTACTCCGGGACAGGGAGAGGAAACACCATATATTTT. Encoded protein: CASSYSGTGRGNTIYF.

This clonotype was seen at least ten times. V and J are TRBV7-8 and TRBJ2-7; 11 bases align to TRBD2. Germline V gene sequence: CDR1 SGHVS, CDR2 FQNEAQ. The CDR3 is 17 residues long. The V and J ends lost 3 bases and 0 bases, in that order; junction bases with no gene match: 7. CDR3 bases: TGTGCCAGCAGCTTTGACTTAGCGGGGGGGAGCTCCTACGAGCAGTACGTC. Translation: CASSFDLAGGSSYEQYV.

This clonotype was observed a few times. The chain joins TRBV12-3 or TRBV12-4 to TRBJ1-1; D might be TRBD1 (6 bases). Trimming removed 4 bases from V and 3 bases from J, with 9 bases in between. The CDR3 is 13 residues long. CDR3: CASSSTGHTEAFF. The CDR3 region has the DNA TGTGCCAGCAGTTCAACAGGGCACACTGAAGCTTTCTTT.

V gene TRBV20-1 combines with J gene TRBJ1-4, with a weak D call TRBD1 (5 bases). CDR3 length: 13 residues. From germline, CDR1 is DFQATT and CDR2 SNEGSKA (reference sequence). Trimming left V 0 bases short and J 8 bases short, with 10 bases between. This CDR3 reads CSARDVQEEKLFF. The CDR3 DNA sequence: TGCAGTGCTAGAGATGTACAGGAAGAAAAACTGTTTTTT.